This T cell receptor (beta chain) emerged from a study of blood T cell repertoires in COVID-19. Sequenced by immunoSEQ multiplex PCR; TCRdb stores in-frame clones only, minus some. The repertoire holds almost 400,000 clones, with more than 75% as singletons. Followed over time, Seattle patients had been enrolled while infection was active. The CDR3 spans 14 residues. V lost 3 bases, J lost 6 bases, and 7 bases stayed unmatched. Germline V gene data show CDR1 as LGHDT and CDR2 as YNNKEL (reference sequence). The table lists this clone with a few counts. The V and J genes are TRBV3-1 (or the pseudogene TRBV3-2) and TRBJ1-1, with 7 positions matching TRBD1. The source is an older woman with COVID-19, enrolled during active disease. Sequenced: peripheral blood. The CDR3 sequence is CASSHTGATAEAFF. DNA of the CDR3: TGTGCCAGCAGCCACACAGGGGCTACGGCTGAAGCTTTCTTT.